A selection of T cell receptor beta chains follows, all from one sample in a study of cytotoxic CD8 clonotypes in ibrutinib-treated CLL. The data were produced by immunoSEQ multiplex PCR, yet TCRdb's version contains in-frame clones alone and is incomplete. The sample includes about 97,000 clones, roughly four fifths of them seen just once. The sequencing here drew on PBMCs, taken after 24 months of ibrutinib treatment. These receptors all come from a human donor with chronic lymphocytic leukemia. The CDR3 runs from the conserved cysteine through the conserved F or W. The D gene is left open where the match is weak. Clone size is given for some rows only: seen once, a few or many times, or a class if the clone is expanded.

DNA: TGTGCCAGCACCCCCGCTCAGAAGGACAATGAGCAGTTCTTC
CDR3: CASTPAQKDNEQFF
size: .
D: .
V: TRBV5-4
J: TRBJ2-1

DNA: TGTGCCAGCAGTTCGGGAGTACAGGGGCAAGAGACCCAGTACTTC
CDR3: CASSSGVQGQETQYF
size: .
D: .
V: TRBV27
J: TRBJ2-5

DNA: TGTGCCAGCAGTAGAAGGGGTCCTCCCCACGAGCAGTACTTC
CDR3: CASSRRGPPHEQYF
size: .
D: .
V: TRBV27
J: TRBJ2-7

DNA: TGTGCCAGCAGGGGGGCAGGAGCCATGAACACTGAAGCTTTCTTT
CDR3: CASRGAGAMNTEAFF
size: .
D: .
V: TRBV28
J: TRBJ1-1

DNA: TGTGCCAGCCGTAGGGGAGGGGGACTGTACGAGCAGTACTTC
CDR3: CASRRGGGLYEQYF
size: .
D: .
V: TRBV28
J: TRBJ2-7

DNA: TGTGCCAGCAGCCAAGATCCGGCGGGGAGCCTCTACAATGAGCAGTTCTTC
CDR3: CASSQDPAGSLYNEQFF
size: .
D: .
V: TRBV4-2
J: TRBJ2-1

DNA: TGTGCCAGCAGCCACAGGGGGGAACTGTTTTTT
CDR3: CASSHRGELFF
size: .
D: TRBD1
V: TRBV25-1
J: TRBJ1-4

DNA: TGTGCCAGCAGGAAGTCCGGGACAGGGCGGGACTATGGCTACACCTTC
CDR3: CASRKSGTGRDYGYTF
size: .
D: TRBD1
V: TRBV5-5
J: TRBJ1-2

DNA: TGTGCCAGCAGTTACTCGAGGGGGGCGAACACTGAAGCTTTCTTT
CDR3: CASSYSRGANTEAFF
size: .
D: .
V: TRBV6-5
J: TRBJ1-1

DNA: TGTGCCAGCACTAGACAGGGGTATGGATCCATTCAGTACTTC
CDR3: CASTRQGYGSIQYF
size: once
D: TRBD1
V: TRBV6-1
J: TRBJ2-4

DNA: TGTGCCAGCAGCTTACGCCAGGGCGATACGCAGTATTTT
CDR3: CASSLRQGDTQYF
size: .
D: .
V: TRBV7-9
J: TRBJ2-3

DNA: TGTGCCAGCGGTCAGATGGAGACCCAGTACTTC
CDR3: CASGQMETQYF
size: .
D: .
V: TRBV28
J: TRBJ2-5

DNA: TGTGCCTGGAGTGAGACAGGTTCCCTATATGGCTACACCTTC
CDR3: CAWSETGSLYGYTF
size: .
D: .
V: TRBV30
J: TRBJ1-2

DNA: TGCGCCAGCAGCCTGGGGAGCGGGCTTAATGAAAAACTGTTTTTT
CDR3: CASSLGSGLNEKLFF
size: .
D: .
V: TRBV5-1
J: TRBJ1-4

DNA: TGTGCCAGCAGCAGAAACGACCCCACAGATACGCAGTATTTT
CDR3: CASSRNDPTDTQYF
size: .
D: .
V: TRBV7-9
J: TRBJ2-3

DNA: TGTGCCAGTAGTATAAGCGGGGGGACCACAGATACGCAGTATTTT
CDR3: CASSISGGTTDTQYF
size: .
D: TRBD2
V: TRBV19
J: TRBJ2-3

DNA: TGTGCCAGCAGTTTACGGGGTAACAATCAGCCCCAGCATTTT
CDR3: CASSLRGNNQPQHF
size: .
D: .
V: TRBV27
J: TRBJ1-5

DNA: TGTGCCAGCAGCCCGGGACTAGCAACAGATACGCAGTATTTT
CDR3: CASSPGLATDTQYF
size: .
D: TRBD2
V: TRBV7-2
J: TRBJ2-3

DNA: TGTGCCAGTAAGGAGGGACAGTTTCTGGCTAGCAATCAGCCCCAGCATTTT
CDR3: CASKEGQFLASNQPQHF
size: once
D: TRBD1
V: TRBV19
J: TRBJ1-5

DNA: TGTGCCAGCAGGAAGGGACAGGGTTACAGTGAGCAGTTCTTC
CDR3: CASRKGQGYSEQFF
size: .
D: TRBD1
V: TRBV28
J: TRBJ2-1

DNA: TGTGCCAGCAGTACGACGACAGGCCGGCGCGGCTACACCTTC
CDR3: CASSTTTGRRGYTF
size: few
D: .
V: TRBV27
J: TRBJ1-2

DNA: TGTGCCAGCAGCCCGAAGGGGTTAGATGAGACCCAGTACTTC
CDR3: CASSPKGLDETQYF
size: many
D: .
V: TRBV7-9
J: TRBJ2-5

DNA: TGCGCCAGCAGCCCAAGGACAGGGGGAGGTAGTGATACGCAGTATTTT
CDR3: CASSPRTGGGSDTQYF
size: .
D: TRBD1
V: TRBV5-1
J: TRBJ2-3

DNA: TGTGCCAGCAGGAGACGGGATAGCAATCAGCCCCAGCATTTT
CDR3: CASRRRDSNQPQHF
size: .
D: .
V: TRBV2
J: TRBJ1-5

DNA: TGTGCCAGCAGGGAGGACACAACCTTCTCCTACGAGCAGTACTTC
CDR3: CASREDTTFSYEQYF
size: .
D: .
V: TRBV7-2
J: TRBJ2-7

DNA: TGCAGCGTATGGGACGGTCCCAATCAGCCCCAGCATTTT
CDR3: CSVWDGPNQPQHF
size: .
D: .
V: TRBV29-1
J: TRBJ1-5

DNA: TGTGCCAGCAGGACCGGACAGGGCTACGAGCAGTACTTC
CDR3: CASRTGQGYEQYF
size: .
D: TRBD1
V: TRBV6-6
J: TRBJ2-7

DNA: TGTGCCAGCAGTCCCGGGACTAGCCTCTACCAGCAGTACTTC
CDR3: CASSPGTSLYQQYF
size: .
D: TRBD2
V: TRBV28
J: TRBJ2-7

DNA: TGTGCCAGCAGCTTCGACAGTTACAATGAGCAGTTCTTC
CDR3: CASSFDSYNEQFF
size: few
D: .
V: TRBV7-9
J: TRBJ2-1

DNA: TGTGCCAGCAGTGAAGCGTTCTCCTACGAGCAGTACTTC
CDR3: CASSEAFSYEQYF
size: .
D: .
V: TRBV6-1
J: TRBJ2-7

DNA: TGTGCCAGCAGCCAAGGGGGGAGTGGGCCAGATACGCAGTATTTT
CDR3: CASSQGGSGPDTQYF
size: .
D: .
V: TRBV4-2
J: TRBJ2-3

DNA: TGTGCCAGCAGCTTTAGCGGGGGCTCCACCTACGAGCAGTACTTC
CDR3: CASSFSGGSTYEQYF
size: .
D: TRBD2
V: TRBV7-9
J: TRBJ2-7

DNA: TGTGCCAGCAAACGGGGTACGTTCGGGGAGCTGTTTTTT
CDR3: CASKRGTFGELFF
size: .
D: .
V: TRBV6-1
J: TRBJ2-2

DNA: TGTGCCTGGACGAGGGGGCAGAGCAATCAGCCCCAGCATTTT
CDR3: CAWTRGQSNQPQHF
size: .
D: TRBD1
V: TRBV30
J: TRBJ1-5

DNA: TGTGCCAGCAGTTCCGGACAGGCCCCCACCGGGGAGCTGTTTTTT
CDR3: CASSSGQAPTGELFF
size: once
D: TRBD1
V: TRBV5-8
J: TRBJ2-2

DNA: TGTGCCAGTAGCATCGGGGGAACCGGGACAACCCGTGGAGGCTACACCTTC
CDR3: CASSIGGTGTTRGGYTF
size: few
D: .
V: TRBV19
J: TRBJ1-2

DNA: TGTGCCAGCAGCTTAATGAACACCGGGGAGCTGTTTTTT
CDR3: CASSLMNTGELFF
size: few
D: .
V: TRBV7-6
J: TRBJ2-2

DNA: TGTGCCAGCAGCCCCCCTGACAGGTCACAAGAGACCCAGTACTTC
CDR3: CASSPPDRSQETQYF
size: .
D: .
V: TRBV2
J: TRBJ2-5

DNA: TGTGCCAGCAGCTTAGCCCTAGCGGGTGGCAATGAGCAGTTCTTC
CDR3: CASSLALAGGNEQFF
size: .
D: TRBD2
V: TRBV11-2
J: TRBJ2-1

DNA: TGTGCCAGCAGCAGGGGAGGTAGCACAGATACGCAGTATTTT
CDR3: CASSRGGSTDTQYF
size: .
D: .
V: TRBV6-4
J: TRBJ2-3

DNA: TGTGCCATCAAGGAGGCGGATGTGGTTGGCTACACCTTC
CDR3: CAIKEADVVGYTF
size: once
D: .
V: TRBV10-3
J: TRBJ1-2

DNA: TGTGCCAGCTCACCCCCGCGGGGGGTTACTAATGAAGCTTTCTTT
CDR3: CASSPPRGVTNEAFF
size: .
D: .
V: TRBV18
J: TRBJ1-1

DNA: TGTGCCAGCAGCCGGGGAGCTCGGGAGAGCTCCTACAATGAGCAGTTCTTC
CDR3: CASSRGARESSYNEQFF
size: few
D: .
V: TRBV4-2
J: TRBJ2-1

DNA: TGCAGCGTTGAAGGTCTGGCTGGGGTCGATGAGCAGTTCTTC
CDR3: CSVEGLAGVDEQFF
size: many
D: .
V: TRBV29-1
J: TRBJ2-1

DNA: TGCGCCAGCAGCTCCTCTAGCGGGAGTTCCACCTACGAGCAGTACTTC
CDR3: CASSSSSGSSTYEQYF
size: .
D: TRBD2
V: TRBV5-1
J: TRBJ2-7

DNA: TGTGCCAGCAGTGAAATCGAGGGGACCGAGCAGTACTTC
CDR3: CASSEIEGTEQYF
size: .
D: .
V: TRBV2
J: TRBJ2-7

DNA: TGTGCCAGCAGTAAAAACAGGGCGAACACTGAAGCTTTCTTT
CDR3: CASSKNRANTEAFF
size: many
D: .
V: TRBV6-4
J: TRBJ1-1

DNA: TGCGCCAGCAGCCACGACACAGATACGCAGTATTTT
CDR3: CASSHDTDTQYF
size: few
D: .
V: TRBV5-4
J: TRBJ2-3

DNA: TGTGCCAGCAGCTTGGACTTGAACACTGAAGCTTTCTTT
CDR3: CASSLDLNTEAFF
size: .
D: .
V: TRBV5-1
J: TRBJ1-1

DNA: TGTGCCAGCACAGTAGCGGGAGGGCCGTATGAGCAGTTCTTC
CDR3: CASTVAGGPYEQFF
size: .
D: TRBD2
V: TRBV25-1
J: TRBJ2-1

DNA: TGCGCCAGCAGCCCCGGGACAGGGGGCGGGAGGGGTGAAAAACTGTTTTTT
CDR3: CASSPGTGGGRGEKLFF
size: once
D: TRBD1
V: TRBV5-1
J: TRBJ1-4

DNA: TGTGCCTGGAATTTCCCGGACAGGGCCAATCAGCCCCAGCATTTT
CDR3: CAWNFPDRANQPQHF
size: .
D: TRBD1
V: TRBV30
J: TRBJ1-5

DNA: TGTGCCACCAGCAGAGAAATTAGCGGCACAGATACGCAGTATTTT
CDR3: CATSREISGTDTQYF
size: .
D: .
V: TRBV15
J: TRBJ2-3

DNA: TGTGCCAGCAGGCTCCATAGCGGTTCTGGCAATGAGCAGTTCTTC
CDR3: CASRLHSGSGNEQFF
size: .
D: .
V: TRBV6-1
J: TRBJ2-1

DNA: TGCGCCAGCAGCTACGACCCAATTGGAGGAGAGACCCAGTACTTC
CDR3: CASSYDPIGGETQYF
size: .
D: .
V: TRBV4-1
J: TRBJ2-5

DNA: TGTGCCAGCAGCTTAGGCGGGTCGGAGAGGGAGCAGTACTTC
CDR3: CASSLGGSEREQYF
size: .
D: .
V: TRBV7-9
J: TRBJ2-7

DNA: TGTGCCAGCAGCTTGCCGGGGGCACAGAACACCGGGGAGCTGTTTTTT
CDR3: CASSLPGAQNTGELFF
size: .
D: .
V: TRBV5-6
J: TRBJ2-2

DNA: TGTGCCAGCAGCCCTTTGGACGGGGCCCAGTACTTC
CDR3: CASSPLDGAQYF
size: .
D: .
V: TRBV7-2
J: TRBJ2-5

DNA: TGTGCCAGCAGACCCCGCTTAATTCAAGAGACCCAGTACTTC
CDR3: CASRPRLIQETQYF
size: .
D: .
V: TRBV5-4
J: TRBJ2-5

DNA: TGTGCCAGTAGCCTTTCACTTAACGATGAGCAGTTCTTC
CDR3: CASSLSLNDEQFF
size: few
D: .
V: TRBV19
J: TRBJ2-1